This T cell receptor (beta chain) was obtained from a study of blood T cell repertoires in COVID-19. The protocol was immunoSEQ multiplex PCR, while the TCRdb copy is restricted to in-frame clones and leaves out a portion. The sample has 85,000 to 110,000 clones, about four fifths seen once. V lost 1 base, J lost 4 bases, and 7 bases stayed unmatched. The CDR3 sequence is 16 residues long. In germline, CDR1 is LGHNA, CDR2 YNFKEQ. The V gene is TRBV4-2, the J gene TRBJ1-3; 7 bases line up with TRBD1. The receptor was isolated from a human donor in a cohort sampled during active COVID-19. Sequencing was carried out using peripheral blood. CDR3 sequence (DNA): TGTGCCAGCAGCCAAGGGTCAGGGGGGATAGGAAACACCATATATTTT. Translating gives CASSQGSGGIGNTIYF.